The source of this T cell receptor (beta chain) is a study of blood T cell repertoires in COVID-19. Study-wide context: Sites in the United States, Italy and Spain provided acute and convalescent COVID-19 samples. PBMCs, B-cell-depleted T cells, or T cells were the source of the cDNA or gDNA that made up the material.

In the authors' methods: Estimation of nucleated cell counts relied on the amplification of reference gene primers. TCRdb's table, derived via immunoSEQ multiplex PCR, lists solely in-frame clones and lacks some. That table supplies the V and J calls and clone size; D and trimming were determined from the DNA. The sample holds about 210,000 clones; about 83% are singletons and the top ten take around 2.3%. The TCR was taken from a woman between 40 and 55 years old with active or convalescent COVID-19. The sample consisted of peripheral blood.

DNA for the CDR3: TGTGCCTGGGGACGGGAGCGGACTGAAGCTTTCTTT. Residues: CAWGRERTEAFF. This rearrangement joins TRBV30 to TRBJ1-1, with D hard to call. The CDR3 has 12 residues. Germline values: CDR1 GTSNPN, CDR2 SVGIG (reference sequence). Between the trimmed V and J ends, which lost 5 bases and 5 bases, there was a span of 12 bases.